This T cell receptor (beta chain) was captured by sequencing in a study of T cell responses to AZD1222 COVID-19 vaccine. The method was immunoSEQ multiplex PCR; TCRdb's version includes in-frame clones alone and lacks a portion of them. The sample contains about 200,000 clones, roughly nine tenths of which appear only once. This CDR3 is 17 amino acids long. V is TRBV21-1 and J is TRBJ1-5; TRBD1 is the table's D call, not checked against the DNA. TRBV21-1 is reported as a pseudogene. The origin of this receptor is an adult who received the MenACWY meningococcal vaccine as a control. The sequencing here drew on peripheral blood, taken 28 days after the second dose of the MenACWY control vaccine. The CDR3 loop reads CASQTGQGNKGNQPQHF. Here the CDR3 DNA reads TGTGCCAGCCAGACCGGGCAGGGGAATAAGGGCAATCAGCCCCAGCATTTT.